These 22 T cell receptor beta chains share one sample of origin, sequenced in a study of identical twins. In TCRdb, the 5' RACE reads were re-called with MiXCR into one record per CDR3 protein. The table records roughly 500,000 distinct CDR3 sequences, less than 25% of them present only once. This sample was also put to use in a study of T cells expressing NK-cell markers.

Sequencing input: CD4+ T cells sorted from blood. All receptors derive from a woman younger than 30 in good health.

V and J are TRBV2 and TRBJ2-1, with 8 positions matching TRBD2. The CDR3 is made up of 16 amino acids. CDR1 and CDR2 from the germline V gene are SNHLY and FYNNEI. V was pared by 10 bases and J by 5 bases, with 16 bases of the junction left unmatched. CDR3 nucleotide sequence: TGTGCCAAGCCTCTCACCGGGGGGGCAGCGGACAATGAGCAGTTCTTC. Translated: CAKPLTGGAADNEQFF.

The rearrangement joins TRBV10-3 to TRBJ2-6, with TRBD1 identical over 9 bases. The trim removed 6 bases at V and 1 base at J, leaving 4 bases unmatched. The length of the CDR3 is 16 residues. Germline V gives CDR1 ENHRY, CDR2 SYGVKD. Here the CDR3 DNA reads TGTGCCATCAGCAGGGGGACAGGGTCTGGGGCCAACGTCCTGACTTTC. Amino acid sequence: CAISRGTGSGANVLTF.

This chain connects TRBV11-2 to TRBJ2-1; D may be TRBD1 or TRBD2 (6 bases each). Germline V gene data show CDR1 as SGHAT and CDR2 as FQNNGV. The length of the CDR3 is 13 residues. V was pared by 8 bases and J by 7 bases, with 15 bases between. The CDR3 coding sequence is TGTGCCAGCTGGATTAGGGGGGTTAATGAGCAGTTCTTC. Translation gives CASWIRGVNEQFF.

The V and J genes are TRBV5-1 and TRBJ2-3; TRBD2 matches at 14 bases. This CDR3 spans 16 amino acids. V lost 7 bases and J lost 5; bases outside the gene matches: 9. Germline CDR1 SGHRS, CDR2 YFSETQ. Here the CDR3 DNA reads TGCGCCAGCGATTTTGGGACTAGCGGGAGTGAAGATACGCAGTATTTT. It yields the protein CASDFGTSGSEDTQYF.

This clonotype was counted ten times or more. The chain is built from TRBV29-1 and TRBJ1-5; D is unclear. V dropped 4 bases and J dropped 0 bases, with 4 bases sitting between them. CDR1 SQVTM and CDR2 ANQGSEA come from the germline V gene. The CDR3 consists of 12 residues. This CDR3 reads CSVGDSNQPQHF. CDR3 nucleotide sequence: TGCAGCGTTGGCGATAGCAATCAGCCCCAGCATTTT.

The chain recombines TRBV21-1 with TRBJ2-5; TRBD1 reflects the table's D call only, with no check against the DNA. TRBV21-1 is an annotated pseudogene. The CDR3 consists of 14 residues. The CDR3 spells CASTQGGAEETQYF. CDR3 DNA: TGTGCCAGCACCCAAGGGGGGGCCGAAGAGACCCAGTACTTC.

In DNA form, the CDR3 reads TGTGCCAGAAGCTTGGCATTTATAGGGAACCGAGTCAATCAGCCCCAGCATTTT. Encoded protein: CARSLAFIGNRVNQPQHF. This sequence joins TRBV5-3 and TRBJ1-5; D remains ambiguous. TRBV5-3 is classed as an ORF, of uncertain function. This CDR3 has 18 amino acids. Between the trimmed V and J ends, which lost 0 bases and 3 bases, there was a span of 19 bases.

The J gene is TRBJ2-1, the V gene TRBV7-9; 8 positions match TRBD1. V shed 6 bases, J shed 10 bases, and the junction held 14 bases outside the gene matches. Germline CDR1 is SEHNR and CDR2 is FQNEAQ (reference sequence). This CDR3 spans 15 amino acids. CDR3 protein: CASSFPDRAIGEQFF. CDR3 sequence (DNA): TGTGCCAGCAGTTTCCCGGACAGGGCAATCGGAGAGCAGTTCTTC.

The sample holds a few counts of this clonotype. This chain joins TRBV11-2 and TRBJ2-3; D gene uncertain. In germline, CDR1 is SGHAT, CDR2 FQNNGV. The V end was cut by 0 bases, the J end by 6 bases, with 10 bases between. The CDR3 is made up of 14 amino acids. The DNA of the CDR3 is TGTGCCAGCAGCTTAGACCGATCGGCGGATACGCAGTATTTT. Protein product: CASSLDRSADTQYF. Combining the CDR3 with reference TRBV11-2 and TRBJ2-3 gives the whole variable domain EAGVAQSPRYKIIEKRQSVAFWCNPISGHATLYWYQQILGQGPKLLIQFQNNGVVDDSQLPKDRFSAERLKGVDSTLKIQPAKLEDSAVYLCASSLDRSADTQYFGPGTRLTVL.

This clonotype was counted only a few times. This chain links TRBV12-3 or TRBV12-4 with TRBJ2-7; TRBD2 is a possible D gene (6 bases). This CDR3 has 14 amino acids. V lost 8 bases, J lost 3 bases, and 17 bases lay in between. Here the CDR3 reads CASLLWGERYEQYF. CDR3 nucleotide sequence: TGTGCCAGCCTCCTCTGGGGGGAACGCTACGAGCAGTACTTC.

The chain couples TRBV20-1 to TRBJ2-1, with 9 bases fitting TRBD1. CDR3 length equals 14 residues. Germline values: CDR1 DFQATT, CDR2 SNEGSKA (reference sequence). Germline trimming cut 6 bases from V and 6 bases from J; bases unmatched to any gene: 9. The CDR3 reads CSAVDRGEFNEQFF. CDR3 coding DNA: TGCAGTGCCGTAGACAGGGGGGAGTTCAATGAGCAGTTCTTC.

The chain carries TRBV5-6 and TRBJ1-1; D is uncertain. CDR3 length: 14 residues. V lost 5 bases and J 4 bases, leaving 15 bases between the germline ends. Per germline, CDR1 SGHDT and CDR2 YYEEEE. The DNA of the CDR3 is TGTGCCAGCAGTCTAGTCGGACGGAGCACTGAAGCTTTCTTT. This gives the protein CASSLVGRSTEAFF.

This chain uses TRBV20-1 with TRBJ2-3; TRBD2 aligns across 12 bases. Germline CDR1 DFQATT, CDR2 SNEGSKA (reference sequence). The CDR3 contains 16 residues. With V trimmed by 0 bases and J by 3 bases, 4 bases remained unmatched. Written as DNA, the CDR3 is TGCAGTGCTAGAGATCCGCTAGCGGGGGGGACAGATACGCAGTATTTT. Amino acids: CSARDPLAGGTDTQYF.

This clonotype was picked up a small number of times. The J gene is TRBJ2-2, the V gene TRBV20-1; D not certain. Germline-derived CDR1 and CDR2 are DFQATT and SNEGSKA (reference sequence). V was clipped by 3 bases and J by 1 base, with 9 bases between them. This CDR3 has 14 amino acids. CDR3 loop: CSASALLNTGELFF. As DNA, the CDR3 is TGCAGTGCTAGCGCACTGCTGAACACCGGGGAGCTGTTTTTT.

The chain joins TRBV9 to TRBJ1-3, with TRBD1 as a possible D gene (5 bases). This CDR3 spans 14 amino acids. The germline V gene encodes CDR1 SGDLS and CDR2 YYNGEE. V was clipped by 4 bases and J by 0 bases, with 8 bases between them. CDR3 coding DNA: TGTGCCAGCAGCAGGGGCAACTCTGGAAACACCATATATTTT. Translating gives CASSRGNSGNTIYF.

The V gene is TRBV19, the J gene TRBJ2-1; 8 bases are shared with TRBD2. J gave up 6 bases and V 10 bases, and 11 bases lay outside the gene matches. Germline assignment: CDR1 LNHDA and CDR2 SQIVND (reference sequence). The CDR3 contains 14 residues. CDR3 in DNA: TGTGCCACTATGAAGCGGGGGAGAGGCAATGAGCAGTTCTTC. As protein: CATMKRGRGNEQFF. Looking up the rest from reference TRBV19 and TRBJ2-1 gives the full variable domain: DGGITQSPKYLFRKEGQNVTLSCEQNLNHDAMYWYRQDPGQGLRLIYYSQIVNDFQKGDIAEGYSVSREKKESFPLTVTSAQKNPTAFYLCATMKRGRGNEQFFGPGTRLTVL.

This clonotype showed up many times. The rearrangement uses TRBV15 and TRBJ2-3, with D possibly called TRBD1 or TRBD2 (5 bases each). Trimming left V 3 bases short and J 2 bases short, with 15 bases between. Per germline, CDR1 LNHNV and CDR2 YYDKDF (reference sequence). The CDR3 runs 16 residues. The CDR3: CATSSPGTSYTDTQYF. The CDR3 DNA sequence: TGTGCCACCAGCAGTCCCGGGACCTCCTACACAGATACGCAGTATTTT.

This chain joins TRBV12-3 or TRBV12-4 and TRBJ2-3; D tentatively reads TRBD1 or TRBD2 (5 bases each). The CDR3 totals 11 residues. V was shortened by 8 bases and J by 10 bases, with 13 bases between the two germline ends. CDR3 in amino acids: CASGSGTAQYF. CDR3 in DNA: TGTGCCAGCGGATCCGGGACCGCGCAGTATTTT.

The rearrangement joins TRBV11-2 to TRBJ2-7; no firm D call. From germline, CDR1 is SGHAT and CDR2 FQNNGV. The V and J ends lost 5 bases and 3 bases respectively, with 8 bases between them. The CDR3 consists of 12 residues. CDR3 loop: CASSHLGYEQYF. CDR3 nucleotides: TGTGCCAGCAGCCACCTCGGCTACGAGCAGTACTTC.

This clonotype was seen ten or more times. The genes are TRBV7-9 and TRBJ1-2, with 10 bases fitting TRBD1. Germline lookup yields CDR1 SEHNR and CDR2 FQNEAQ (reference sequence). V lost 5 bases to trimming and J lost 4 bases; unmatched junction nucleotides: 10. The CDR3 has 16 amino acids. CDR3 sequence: CASSPPPGQGTYGYTF. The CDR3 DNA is TGTGCCAGCAGCCCTCCGCCGGGACAGGGGACCTATGGCTACACCTTC.

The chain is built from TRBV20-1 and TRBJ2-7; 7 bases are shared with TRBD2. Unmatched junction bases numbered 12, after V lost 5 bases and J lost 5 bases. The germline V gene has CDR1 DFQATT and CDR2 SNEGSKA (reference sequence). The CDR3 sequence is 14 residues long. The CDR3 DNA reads TGCAGTGCTGGACCCTTGGCGGGAGCTCACGAGCAGTACTTC. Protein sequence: CSAGPLAGAHEQYF.

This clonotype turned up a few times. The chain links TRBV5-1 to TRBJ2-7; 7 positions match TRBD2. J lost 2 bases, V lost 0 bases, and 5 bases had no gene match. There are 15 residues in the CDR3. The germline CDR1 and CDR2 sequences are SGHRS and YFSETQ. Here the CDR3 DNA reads TGCGCCAGCAGCTTGGAGCGGGGTTTGACCTACGAGCAGTACTTC. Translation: CASSLERGLTYEQYF. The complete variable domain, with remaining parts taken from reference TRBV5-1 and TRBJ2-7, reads KAGVTQTPRYLIKTRGQQVTLSCSPISGHRSVSWYQQTPGQGLQFLFEYFSETQRNKGNFPGRFSGRQFSNSRSEMNVSTLELGDSALYLCASSLERGLTYEQYFGPGTRLTVT.